These T cell receptor beta chains were read from a single sample in a study of cytomegalovirus exposure and HLA in healthy donors. Produced via immunoSEQ multiplex PCR; TCRdb's table is partial and in-frame only. Here the sample spans approximately 280,000 clones, around 90% being singletons. Sequencing input: PBMCs. Receptors were obtained from a woman younger than 30 in good health and CMV-seronegative. Both conserved end residues are part of each CDR3. The order of the fields is V gene, D gene, J gene, clone size, CDR3 DNA, CDR3 protein. A D gene is named only where the DNA matches it firmly. Some rows mark clone size as missing; the rest say once, few, many or name a class of expanded clone.

TRBV4-2,-,TRBJ1-1,-,TGTGCCAGCAGCCCATCGGGCACTGAAGCTTTCTTT,CASSPSGTEAFF
TRBV10-2,-,TRBJ1-5,-,TGCGCCAGCAGTGAACAGGGCTACTATAGCAATCAGCCCCAGCATTTT,CASSEQGYYSNQPQHF
TRBV7-9,TRBD1,TRBJ1-1,-,TGTTCCAGCAGCTTAACGACAGGGGGCGACGTTAGTAACACTGAAGCTTTCTTT,CSSSLTTGGDVSNTEAFF
TRBV2,TRBD1,TRBJ1-4,-,TGTGCCAGCAGGGACAGGGAGGAAAAACTGTTTTTT,CASRDREEKLFF
TRBV7-2,TRBD2,TRBJ2-1,-,TGTGCCAGCAGCTTAAGAGTTAGCGGGGGGGACCAGCCGTTCTTC,CASSLRVSGGDQPFF
TRBV19,TRBD1,TRBJ1-5,-,TGTGCCAGTAGTCGTGAGGGGGCGGGGGGTCAGCCCCAGCATTTT,CASSREGAGGQPQHF
TRBV27,-,TRBJ2-1,-,TGTGCCAGCAGTTCTCCCGGTGGCGCTCGGGATGAGCAGTTCTTC,CASSSPGGARDEQFF
TRBV10-3,-,TRBJ2-3,-,TGTGCCATCAGTGAGTCGACAGGCACAGATACGCAGTATTTT,CAISESTGTDTQYF
TRBV5-6,-,TRBJ2-3,-,TGTGCCAGCAGCTCGAGCCGTAGCACAGATACGCAGTATTTT,CASSSSRSTDTQYF
TRBV9,-,TRBJ1-3,-,TGTGCCAGCGGCGGAGGGCACTCTGGAAACACCATATATTTT,CASGGGHSGNTIYF
TRBV7-9,-,TRBJ2-1,-,TGTGCCAGCAGTCGATCTGGGGGGGCTTCCTACAATGAGCAGTTCTTC,CASSRSGGASYNEQFF
TRBV13,TRBD2,TRBJ2-1,few,TGTGCCAGCAGCTCTGCCCCGGGACTAGCGGGCTCTAGCTCCTACAATGAGCAGTTCTTC,CASSSAPGLAGSSSYNEQFF
TRBV7-8,-,TRBJ1-3,-,TGTGCCAGCAGCCCATTCTACGGGGGTACAATCGGAAACACCATATATTTT,CASSPFYGGTIGNTIYF
TRBV10-2,-,TRBJ1-6,-,TGCGCCAGCAGTGAGTGGGACATGCTGAATTCACCCCTCCACTTT,CASSEWDMLNSPLHF
TRBV11-2,TRBD1,TRBJ1-2,once,TGTGCCAGCAGCTCCGGACAGGGGGCCTATGGCTACACCTTC,CASSSGQGAYGYTF
TRBV6-5,-,TRBJ1-2,-,TGTGCCAGCAGTTACATCAGGGAGGCTAACTATGGCTACACCTTC,CASSYIREANYGYTF
TRBV18,-,TRBJ2-7,-,TGTGCCAGCTCCAAAGTCCAGGAATCTTACTACGAGCAGTACTTC,CASSKVQESYYEQYF
TRBV10-3,TRBD1,TRBJ1-2,-,TGTGCCATCAGTAAAAGCCGGGACAGCGAAAGTATGAACTATGGCTACACCTTC,CAISKSRDSESMNYGYTF
TRBV19,TRBD2,TRBJ2-4,-,TGTGCCAGTCTGGGGGGGACCAAAAACATTCAGTACTTC,CASLGGTKNIQYF
TRBV5-1,-,TRBJ1-4,once,TGCGCCAGCAGCTTGGCCTTGTTCGGCGGAGATGAAAAACTGTTTTTT,CASSLALFGGDEKLFF
TRBV9,-,TRBJ1-2,-,TGTGCCAGCAGCGTAGCCGGCGGGGAAGGGTGGTATGGCTACACCTTC,CASSVAGGEGWYGYTF
TRBV7-3,TRBD2,TRBJ2-5,once,TGTGCCAGCAGCTCGACTAGCGGGGGGGCCAGAGAGACCCAGTACTTC,CASSSTSGGARETQYF
TRBV29-1,TRBD2,TRBJ2-2,-,TGCAGCGTCTCTAGCGGTTACACCGGGGAGCTGTTTTTT,CSVSSGYTGELFF
TRBV10-3,TRBD1,TRBJ2-7,-,TGTGCCATGGGGACAGTCAACACCTACGAGCAGTACTTC,CAMGTVNTYEQYF
TRBV9,TRBD1,TRBJ2-2,-,TGTGCCAGCAGCGGCCGACAGGGTGCGAACACCGGGGAGCTGTTTTTT,CASSGRQGANTGELFF
TRBV15,-,TRBJ2-1,-,TGTGCCACCAGCACGTGGGAGGCCTACAATGAGCAGTTCTTC,CATSTWEAYNEQFF
TRBV13,TRBD1,TRBJ2-2,-,TGTGCCAGCAGCTGGACAGGGAGGGAGCTGTTTTTT,CASSWTGRELFF
TRBV7-3,-,TRBJ2-1,-,TGTGCCACGCGGAGGGGCGGTAATCCTGGGGATGAGCAGTTCTTC,CATRRGGNPGDEQFF
TRBV7-2,-,TRBJ1-1,-,TGTGCCAGCAGCATGAAACAGGGGAACACTGAAGCTTTCTTT,CASSMKQGNTEAFF
TRBV12-5,TRBD1,TRBJ1-6,-,TGTGCTAGTGGGCTTATACCCGGGACAGGGAGTTCACCCCTCCACTTT,CASGLIPGTGSSPLHF
TRBV29-1,-,TRBJ2-1,-,TGCAGCGTTGGGCGGGGGCTCGGGGGGATAAATGAGCAGTTCTTC,CSVGRGLGGINEQFF
TRBV2,-,TRBJ1-4,-,TGTGCCAGCGGGGAACAGGGATCTGATGAAAAACTGTTTTTT,CASGEQGSDEKLFF
TRBV2,-,TRBJ1-1,-,TGTGCCAGGGGACTGAATGAAGCTTTCTTT,CARGLNEAFF
TRBV19,-,TRBJ1-6,-,TGTGCCAGTAGTAGTAGACTCTCCTATAATTCACCCCTCCACTTT,CASSSRLSYNSPLHF
TRBV11-2,-,TRBJ2-1,-,TGTGCCAGCAGCTTAGTGCAGGGGGGCATAATCGGGCAGTTCTTC,CASSLVQGGIIGQFF